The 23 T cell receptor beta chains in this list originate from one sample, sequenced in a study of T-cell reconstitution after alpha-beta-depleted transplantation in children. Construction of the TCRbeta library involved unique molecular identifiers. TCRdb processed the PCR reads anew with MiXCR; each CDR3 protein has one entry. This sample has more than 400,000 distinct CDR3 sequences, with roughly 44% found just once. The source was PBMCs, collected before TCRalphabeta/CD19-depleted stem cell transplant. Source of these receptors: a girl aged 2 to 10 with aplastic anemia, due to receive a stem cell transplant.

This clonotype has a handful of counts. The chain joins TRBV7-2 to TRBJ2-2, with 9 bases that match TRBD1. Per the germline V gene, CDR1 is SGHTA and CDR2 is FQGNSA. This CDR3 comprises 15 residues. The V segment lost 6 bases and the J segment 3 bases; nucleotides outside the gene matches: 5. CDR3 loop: CASSPGQGYTGELFF. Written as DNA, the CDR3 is TGTGCCAGCAGTCCGGGACAGGGCTACACCGGGGAGCTGTTTTTT.

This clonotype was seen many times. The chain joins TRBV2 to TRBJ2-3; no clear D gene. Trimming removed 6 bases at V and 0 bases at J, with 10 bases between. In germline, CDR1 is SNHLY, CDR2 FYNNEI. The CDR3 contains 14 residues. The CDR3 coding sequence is TGTGCCAGCAGCGCAGGATCTAGCACAGATACGCAGTATTTT. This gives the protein CASSAGSSTDTQYF. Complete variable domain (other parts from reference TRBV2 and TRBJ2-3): EPEVTQTPSHQVTQMGQEVILRCVPISNHLYFYWYRQILGQKVEFLVSFYNNEISEKSEIFDDQFSVERPDGSNFTLKIRSTKLEDSAMYFCASSAGSSTDTQYFGPGTRLTVL.

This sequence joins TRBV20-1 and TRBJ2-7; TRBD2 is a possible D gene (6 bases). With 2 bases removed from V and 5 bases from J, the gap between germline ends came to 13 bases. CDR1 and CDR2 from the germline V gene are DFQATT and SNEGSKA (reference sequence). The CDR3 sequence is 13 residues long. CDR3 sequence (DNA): TGCAGTGCTAGAACCGGGACTCCAAACGAGCAGTACTTC. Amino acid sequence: CSARTGTPNEQYF.

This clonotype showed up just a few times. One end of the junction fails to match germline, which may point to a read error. CDR3: CSARGMMREAFF. CDR3 nucleotide sequence: TGCAGTGCCAGAGGTATGATGCGTGAAGCTTTCTTT. The chain recombines TRBV20-1 with TRBJ1-1; no clear D gene. The CDR3 extends over 12 amino acids. Germline values: CDR1 DFQATT, CDR2 SNEGSKA (reference sequence).

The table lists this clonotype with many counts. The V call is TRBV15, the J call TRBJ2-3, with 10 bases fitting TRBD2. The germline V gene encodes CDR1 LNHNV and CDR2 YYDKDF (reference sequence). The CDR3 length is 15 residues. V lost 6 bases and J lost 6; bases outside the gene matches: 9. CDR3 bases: TGTGCCACCAGAAAAAGCGGGAGGGCCGGGGATACGCAGTATTTT. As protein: CATRKSGRAGDTQYF.

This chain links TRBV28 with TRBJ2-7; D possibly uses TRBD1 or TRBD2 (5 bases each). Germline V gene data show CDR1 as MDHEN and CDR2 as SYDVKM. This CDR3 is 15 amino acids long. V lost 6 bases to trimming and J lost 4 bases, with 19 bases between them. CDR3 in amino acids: CASSPPRGAVYEQYF. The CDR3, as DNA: TGTGCCAGCAGCCCCCCCCGAGGGGCAGTGTACGAGCAGTACTTC. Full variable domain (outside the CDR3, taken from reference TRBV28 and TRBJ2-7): DVKVTQSSRYLVKRTGEKVFLECVQDMDHENMFWYRQDPGLGLRLIYFSYDVKMKEKGDIPEGYSVSREKKERFSLILESASTNQTSMYLCASSPPRGAVYEQYFGPGTRLTVT.

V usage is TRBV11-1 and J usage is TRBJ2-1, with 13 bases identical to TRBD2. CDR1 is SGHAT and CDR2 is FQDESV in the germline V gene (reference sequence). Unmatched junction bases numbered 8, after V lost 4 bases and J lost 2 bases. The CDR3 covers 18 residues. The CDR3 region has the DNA TGTGCCAGCAGCTACACTAGCGGGGGGGGCTTGGCCTACAATGAGCAGTTCTTC. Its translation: CASSYTSGGGLAYNEQFF.

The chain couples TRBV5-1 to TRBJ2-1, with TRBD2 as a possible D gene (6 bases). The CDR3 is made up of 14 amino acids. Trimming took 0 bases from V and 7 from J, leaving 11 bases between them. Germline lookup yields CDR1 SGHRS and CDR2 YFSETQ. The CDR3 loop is CASSLGLALNEQFF. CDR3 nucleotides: TGCGCCAGCAGCTTGGGTCTAGCGCTTAATGAGCAGTTCTTC.

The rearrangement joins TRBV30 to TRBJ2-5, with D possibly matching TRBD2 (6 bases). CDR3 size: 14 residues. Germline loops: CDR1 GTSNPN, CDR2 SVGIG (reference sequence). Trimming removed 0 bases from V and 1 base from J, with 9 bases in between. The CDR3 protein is CAWSVLAVQETQYF. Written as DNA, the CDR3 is TGTGCCTGGAGTGTTTTAGCGGTCCAAGAGACCCAGTACTTC.

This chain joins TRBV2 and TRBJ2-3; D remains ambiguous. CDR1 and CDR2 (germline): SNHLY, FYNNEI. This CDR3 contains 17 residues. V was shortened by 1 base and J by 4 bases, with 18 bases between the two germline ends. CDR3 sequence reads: CASSEDAGMAGADTQYF. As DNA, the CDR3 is TGTGCCAGCAGTGAAGACGCTGGTATGGCTGGAGCAGATACGCAGTATTTT.

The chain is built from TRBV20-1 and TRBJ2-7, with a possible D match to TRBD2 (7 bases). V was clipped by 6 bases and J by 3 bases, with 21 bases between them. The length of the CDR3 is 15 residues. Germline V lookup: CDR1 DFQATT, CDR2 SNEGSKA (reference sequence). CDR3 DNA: TGCAGTGCCCGTGGCGGGGGCGACTCGGTCTACGAGCAGTACTTC. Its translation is CSARGGGDSVYEQYF.

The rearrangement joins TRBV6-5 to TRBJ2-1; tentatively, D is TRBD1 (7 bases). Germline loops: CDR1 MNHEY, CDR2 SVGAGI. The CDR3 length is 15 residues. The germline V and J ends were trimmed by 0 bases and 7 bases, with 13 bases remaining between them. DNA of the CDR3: TGTGCCAGCAGTTACTCGGCGGGACAGAGGAATGAGCAGTTCTTC. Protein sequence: CASSYSAGQRNEQFF.

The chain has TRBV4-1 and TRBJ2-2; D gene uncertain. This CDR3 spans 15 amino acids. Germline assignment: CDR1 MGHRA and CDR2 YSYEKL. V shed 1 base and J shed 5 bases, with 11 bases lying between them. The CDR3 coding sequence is TGCGCCAGCAGCCAAGTAGCCAGAAGGACCGGGGAGCTGTTTTTT. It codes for CASSQVARRTGELFF.

CDR3 residues: CSARAVQADTQYF. CDR3 coding DNA: TGCAGTGCTAGGGCGGTTCAGGCCGATACGCAGTATTTT. The chain employs TRBV20-1 and TRBJ2-3; D not resolved. The CDR3 has 13 amino acids. Per germline, CDR1 DFQATT and CDR2 SNEGSKA (reference sequence). V lost 3 bases, J lost 6 bases, and 13 bases lay in between.

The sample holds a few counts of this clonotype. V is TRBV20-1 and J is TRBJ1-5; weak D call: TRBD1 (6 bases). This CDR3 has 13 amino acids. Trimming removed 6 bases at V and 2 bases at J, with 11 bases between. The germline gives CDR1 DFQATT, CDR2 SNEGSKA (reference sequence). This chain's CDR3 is CSAATGRNQPQHF. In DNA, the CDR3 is TGCAGTGCGGCGACAGGCCGCAATCAGCCCCAGCATTTT.

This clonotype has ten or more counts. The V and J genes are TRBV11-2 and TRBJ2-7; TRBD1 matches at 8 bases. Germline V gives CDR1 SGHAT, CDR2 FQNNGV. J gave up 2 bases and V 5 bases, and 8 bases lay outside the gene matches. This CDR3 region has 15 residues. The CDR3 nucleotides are TGTGCCAGCAGCCCCAAACAGGGGGTTACCTACGAGCAGTACTTC. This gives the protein CASSPKQGVTYEQYF.

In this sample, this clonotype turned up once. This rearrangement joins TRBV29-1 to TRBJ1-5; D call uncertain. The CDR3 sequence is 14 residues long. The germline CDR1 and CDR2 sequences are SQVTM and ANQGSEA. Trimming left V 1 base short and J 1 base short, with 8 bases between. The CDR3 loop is CSVEVGLSNQPQHF. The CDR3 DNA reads TGCAGCGTTGAAGTCGGCTTGAGCAATCAGCCCCAGCATTTT.

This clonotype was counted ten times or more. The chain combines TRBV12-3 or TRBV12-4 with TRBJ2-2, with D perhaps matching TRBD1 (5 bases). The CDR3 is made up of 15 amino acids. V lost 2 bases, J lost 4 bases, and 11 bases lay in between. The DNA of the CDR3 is TGTGCCAGCAGTTTAACCAGGGTGGGCACCGGGGAGCTGTTTTTT. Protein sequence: CASSLTRVGTGELFF.

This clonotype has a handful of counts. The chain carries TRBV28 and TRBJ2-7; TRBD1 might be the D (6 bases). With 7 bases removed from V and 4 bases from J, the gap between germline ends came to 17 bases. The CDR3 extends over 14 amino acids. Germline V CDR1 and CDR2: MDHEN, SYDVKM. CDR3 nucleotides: TGTGCCAGCAACCGGGACAAGCCCTCTTACGAGCAGTACTTC. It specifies CASNRDKPSYEQYF.

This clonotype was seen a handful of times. The CDR3 here is CASSLSGGASGANVLTF. DNA for the CDR3: TGTGCCAGCAGCTTGTCAGGGGGCGCGTCAGGGGCCAACGTCCTGACTTTC. This chain connects TRBV11-2 to TRBJ2-6; 8 positions agree with TRBD1. This CDR3 has 17 amino acids. Trimming took 3 bases from V and 4 from J; bases not matched to a gene: 8. Germline V lookup: CDR1 SGHAT, CDR2 FQNNGV.

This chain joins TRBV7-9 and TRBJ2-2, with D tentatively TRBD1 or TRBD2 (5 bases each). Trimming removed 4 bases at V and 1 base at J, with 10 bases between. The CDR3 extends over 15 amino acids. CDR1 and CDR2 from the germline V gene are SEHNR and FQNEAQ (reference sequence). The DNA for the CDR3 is TGTGCCAGCAGCTCGGGACGGAAGAACACCGGGGAGCTGTTTTTT. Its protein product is CASSSGRKNTGELFF.

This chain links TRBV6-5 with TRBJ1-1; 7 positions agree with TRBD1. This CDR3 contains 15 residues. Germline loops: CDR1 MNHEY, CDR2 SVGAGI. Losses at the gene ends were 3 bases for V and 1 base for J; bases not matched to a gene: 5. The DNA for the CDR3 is TGTGCCAGCAGTTATCGGAGGGACAGGAACACTGAAGCTTTCTTT. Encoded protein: CASSYRRDRNTEAFF.

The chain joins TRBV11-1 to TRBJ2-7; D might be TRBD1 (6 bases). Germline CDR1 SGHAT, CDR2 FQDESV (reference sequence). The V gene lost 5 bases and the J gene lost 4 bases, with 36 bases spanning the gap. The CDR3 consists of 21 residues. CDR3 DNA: TGTGCCAGCAGCCCTTTGAACCCTATTAGTGGGGGCTGGGGATCTCAATACGAGCAGTACTTC. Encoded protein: CASSPLNPISGGWGSQYEQYF.